What follows are 26 T cell receptor beta chains derived from one specimen sequenced in a study of shared clonotypes between healthy human individuals. Assay used: immunoSEQ multiplex PCR; TCRdb lists only in-frame clones, some missing. Of millions of clones listed, approximately 95% were seen once; the top ten hold 0.39%. Sequences were obtained from naive CD4+ T cells from PBMCs. Specified subset: CD45RA+ positively selected. These receptors all come from a man between 18 and 35 years old in good health. Some clones in this sample may be carry-over from other donors' samples.

As to this clone: This CDR3 is also generated by other DNA sequences in the sample. This chain connects TRBV28 to TRBJ1-2; D perhaps matches TRBD1 (6 bases). Looked up from germline, CDR1 is MDHEN and CDR2 is SYDVKM. The CDR3 runs to 14 residues. The V end lost 3 bases, the J end lost 2 bases, and 10 bases lay between the germline ends. DNA of the CDR3: TGTGCCAGCAGTTTCACAGGGTCCAACTATGGCTACACCTTC. Translated: CASSFTGSNYGYTF.

The genes are TRBV5-4 and TRBJ2-7, with 7 bases fitting TRBD2. The junction had 10 bases not matched to a gene; V was cut back by 3 bases and J by 1 base. The germline CDR1 and CDR2 sequences are SGHNT and YYREEE (reference sequence). This CDR3 is 16 amino acids long. The CDR3 bases are TGTGCCAGCAGCTACACTGGGGGGGGAGGATCCTACGAGCAGTACTTC. The encoded protein is CASSYTGGGGSYEQYF.

The rearrangement uses TRBV11-3 and TRBJ2-5; D possibly uses TRBD1 or TRBD2 (6 bases each). The CDR3 has 12 residues. The germline V gene has CDR1 SGHNT and CDR2 YENEEA. V was shortened by 5 bases and J by 8 bases, with 12 bases between the two germline ends. The CDR3: CASSKGGSTQYF. CDR3 nucleotide sequence: TGTGCCAGCAGCAAAGGGGGGTCCACCCAGTACTTC.

CDR3 loop: CASKGSGTNEKLFF. The CDR3 coding sequence is TGTGCCAGCAAGGGGTCGGGGACTAATGAAAAACTGTTTTTT. V usage is TRBV2 and J usage is TRBJ1-4, with D perhaps TRBD1 (5 bases). Germline V gene lookup returns CDR1 SNHLY and CDR2 FYNNEI. This CDR3 spans 14 amino acids. The V end was cut by 7 bases, the J end by 2 bases, with 11 bases between.

The chain joins TRBV7-9 to TRBJ2-1, with D possibly matching TRBD1 (6 bases). This CDR3 is 15 amino acids long. Germline CDR1 reads SEHNR; CDR2 reads FQNEAQ (reference sequence). Trimming removed 4 bases at V and 7 bases at J, with 17 bases between. The CDR3 DNA is TGTGCCAGCAGCTCCCAGGGGAGTAGGAAAAATGAGCAGTTCTTC. Translation gives CASSSQGSRKNEQFF.

The chain combines TRBV28 with TRBJ2-1, with TRBD2 matching 8 bases. Germline V CDR1 and CDR2: MDHEN, SYDVKM. With 6 bases clipped from V and 4 bases from J, the junction kept 5 bases outside the gene matches. This CDR3 has 14 residues. CDR3 sequence reads: CASSLAGRYNEQFF. CDR3 DNA sequence: TGTGCCAGCAGCTTAGCGGGAAGGTACAATGAGCAGTTCTTC.

This chain joins TRBV18 and TRBJ1-2, with 11 bases lining up with TRBD1. The ends lost 1 base at V and 4 bases at J; junction bases unmatched: 11. Germline values: CDR1 KGHSH, CDR2 LQKENI. The CDR3 has 18 residues. CDR3 coding DNA: TGTGCCAGCTCACCACGGCCTGGACAGGGGGCTTCCTCCTATGGCTACACCTTC. Amino acid sequence: CASSPRPGQGASSYGYTF.

The genes are TRBV7-2 and TRBJ2-7, with D perhaps matching TRBD2 (7 bases). V lost 5 bases and J 12 bases, leaving 29 bases between the germline ends. Germline assignment: CDR1 SGHTA and CDR2 FQGNSA. CDR3 size: 16 residues. This CDR3 reads CASSPGGQGSGKGAYF. The CDR3 DNA reads as TGTGCCAGCAGCCCCGGGGGGCAGGGCTCGGGGAAAGGGGCGTACTTC.

With respect to this clone: At the DNA level, this CDR3 is encoded by other sequences in the same sample as well. The chain has TRBV30 and TRBJ2-5; D gene uncertain. This CDR3 is built from 11 residues. Germline V lookup: CDR1 GTSNPN, CDR2 SVGIG (reference sequence). The V and J ends lost 1 base and 4 bases respectively, with 4 bases between them. The CDR3 coding sequence is TGTGCCTGGAGTGGGGCAGAGACCCAGTACTTC. Its protein product is CAWSGAETQYF.

The V gene is TRBV5-4, the J gene TRBJ1-4; D gene uncertain. Trimming cost V 2 bases and J 7 bases, with 6 bases left between them. The CDR3 is 12 residues long. Germline assignment: CDR1 SGHNT and CDR2 YYREEE (reference sequence). This CDR3 reads CASSFGREKLFF. The CDR3 DNA is TGTGCCAGCAGCTTCGGACGTGAAAAACTGTTTTTT. Complete variable domain (other parts from reference TRBV5-4 and TRBJ1-4): ETGVTQSPTHLIKTRGQQVTLRCSSQSGHNTVSWYQQALGQGPQFIFQYYREEENGRGNFPPRFSGLQFPNYSSELNVNALELDDSALYLCASSFGREKLFFGSGTQLSVL.

CDR3 DNA sequence: TGTGCCAGCAGCTTCACTAGCGGGGCCACAGATACGCAGTATTTT. It is translated as CASSFTSGATDTQYF. The chain couples TRBV7-9 to TRBJ2-3; 10 bases map to TRBD2. Trimming took 3 bases from V and 2 from J; bases not matched to a gene: 2. Germline lookup yields CDR1 SEHNR and CDR2 FQNEAQ (reference sequence). The CDR3 is 15 residues long.

The rearrangement joins TRBV4-3 to TRBJ1-2, with a tentative D call TRBD1 (6 bases). Germline CDR1 reads LGHNA; CDR2 reads YSLEER. This CDR3 spans 13 amino acids. The germline V and J ends were trimmed by 4 bases and 2 bases, with 8 bases remaining between them. Written as DNA, the CDR3 is TGCGCCAGCAGCCCCAGGGGAAACTATGGCTACACCTTC. The encoded protein is CASSPRGNYGYTF.

V and J are TRBV7-3 and TRBJ1-1; no clear D gene. V lost 4 bases, J lost 5 bases, and 14 bases lay in between. The CDR3 is 14 amino acids. Germline CDR1 is SGHTA and CDR2 is FQGTGA. CDR3 coding DNA: TGTGCCAGCAGCTCGAGCCCCGGAGGGACTGAAGCTTTCTTT. The encoded protein is CASSSSPGGTEAFF.

The chain employs TRBV15 and TRBJ1-1; 7 bases agree with TRBD1. Trimming took 0 bases from V and 1 from J; bases not matched to a gene: 11. Germline CDR1 LNHNV, CDR2 YYDKDF (reference sequence). CDR3 length equals 18 residues. The CDR3 here is CATSRDLRVGGANTEAFF. CDR3 nucleotide sequence: TGTGCCACCAGCAGAGATTTAAGGGTAGGGGGCGCGAACACTGAAGCTTTCTTT. The whole variable domain, filled in from reference TRBV15 and TRBJ1-1, reads DAMVIQNPRYQVTQFGKPVTLSCSQTLNHNVMYWYQQKSSQAPKLLFHYYDKDFNNEADTPDNFQSRRPNTSFCFLDIRSPGLGDTAMYLCATSRDLRVGGANTEAFFGQGTRLTVV.

To note about this clone: Other DNA sequences from this sample encode an identical CDR3 as well. The chain recombines TRBV6-1 with TRBJ1-1, with D possibly TRBD1 on 5 matching bases. The germline CDR1 and CDR2 sequences are MNHNS and SASEGT. Trimming removed 6 bases from V and 1 base from J, with 9 bases in between. The CDR3 totals 13 residues. CDR3 nucleotides: TGTGCCAGCAGACGCACAGGGAACACTGAAGCTTTCTTT. Translated, it gives CASRRTGNTEAFF.

The gene calls are TRBV12-5 and TRBJ2-1, with TRBD2 matching over 10 bases. This CDR3 has 17 residues. Trimming cost V 3 bases and J 5 bases; bases outside gene matches: 10. CDR1 is LGHNT and CDR2 is FRNRAP in the germline V gene. As DNA, the CDR3 is TGTGCTAGTGGTTTCCCCATACTAGCGGGAAGGGACAATGAGCAGTTCTTC. The encoded protein is CASGFPILAGRDNEQFF.

V gene TRBV11-3 combines with J gene TRBJ2-7, with TRBD1 identical over 9 bases. In germline, CDR1 is SGHNT, CDR2 YENEEA. This CDR3 has 16 amino acids. V lost 5 bases to trimming and J lost 1 base; unmatched junction nucleotides: 9. The CDR3 DNA sequence: TGTGCCAGCAGCCCCGGGACAGGGCAAGAGTCCTACGAGCAGTACTTC. This gives the protein CASSPGTGQESYEQYF. The whole variable domain, remainder taken from reference TRBV11-3 and TRBJ2-7, is EAGVVQSPRYKIIEKKQPVAFWCNPISGHNTLYWYLQNLGQGPELLIRYENEEAVDDSQLPKDRFSAERLKGVDSTLKIQPAELGDSAVYLCASSPGTGQESYEQYFGPGTRLTVT.

Concerning this clone: Other DNA sequences in this sample translate to the same CDR3. The chain is built from TRBV7-3 and TRBJ1-1, with D possibly TRBD1 on 5 matching bases. Trimming took off 2 bases at V and 4 bases at J, with 11 bases between the two ends. The CDR3 consists of 14 residues. Germline CDR1 is SGHTA and CDR2 is FQGTGA. The CDR3 is CASSLAGGGTEAFF. The CDR3 nucleotides are TGTGCCAGCAGCTTAGCGGGTGGGGGCACTGAAGCTTTCTTT.

This rearrangement joins TRBV10-3 to TRBJ2-7; D is unresolved. The V and J ends lost 7 bases and 0 bases respectively, with 13 bases between them. The CDR3 covers 14 residues. Looked up from germline, CDR1 is ENHRY and CDR2 is SYGVKD. The CDR3 region has the DNA TGTGCCATCAAACTGGACCTGACCTCCTACGAGCAGTACTTC. Translating it yields CAIKLDLTSYEQYF.

The chain carries TRBV14 and TRBJ2-1; possibly TRBD1 for D (6 bases). The length of the CDR3 is 14 residues. The germline gives CDR1 SGHDN, CDR2 FVKESK. The V end was cut by 4 bases, the J end by 4 bases, with 11 bases between. CDR3 region: CASSRTDRYNEQFF. The CDR3 nucleotides read TGTGCCAGCAGCCGCACTGACAGGTACAATGAGCAGTTCTTC.

The chain uses TRBV7-8 and TRBJ1-1; D not resolved. CDR1 and CDR2 from the germline V gene are SGHVS and FQNEAQ. With 1 base removed from V and 3 bases from J, the gap between germline ends came to 12 bases. The CDR3 covers 15 residues. The CDR3 DNA sequence: TGTGCCAGCAGCTTAGACGGACGCGGGCACACTGAAGCTTTCTTT. Its protein is CASSLDGRGHTEAFF.

The J gene is TRBJ2-3, the V gene TRBV6-6, with D possibly TRBD2 on 6 matching bases. The germline gives CDR1 MNHNY, CDR2 SVGAGI (reference sequence). The germline V and J ends were trimmed by 9 bases and 1 base, with 17 bases remaining between them. There are 15 residues in the CDR3. DNA for the CDR3: TGTGCCAGTCGTCCCGGCGGGGTTGGCACAGATACGCAGTATTTT. This encodes CASRPGGVGTDTQYF.

V usage is TRBV5-8 and J usage is TRBJ1-4; D call uncertain. This CDR3 is built from 15 residues. Germline V gives CDR1 SGHTS, CDR2 YDEGEE. V gave up 5 bases and J gave up 5 bases, with 16 bases separating them. CDR3 amino acids: CASSKPLDGNEKLFF. The CDR3 coding sequence is TGTGCCAGCAGTAAACCCCTGGACGGGAATGAAAAACTGTTTTTT.

The chain couples TRBV9 to TRBJ2-3; D tentatively reads TRBD1 or TRBD2 (6 bases each). The germline V gene has CDR1 SGDLS and CDR2 YYNGEE. The CDR3 contains 16 residues. The V end lost 3 bases, the J end lost 4 bases, and 18 bases lay between the germline ends. CDR3 region: CASSAIPGGGADTQYF. CDR3 DNA: TGTGCCAGCAGCGCCATCCCAGGAGGGGGAGCAGATACGCAGTATTTT.

The chain is built from TRBV9 and TRBJ2-1, with 10 bases matching TRBD2. In germline, CDR1 is SGDLS, CDR2 YYNGEE. V trimming: 3 bases; J trimming: 6 bases; junction bases outside the gene matches: 6. The CDR3 runs to 15 residues. The CDR3 here is CASSDRTSGFNEQFF. In nucleotides, the CDR3 is TGTGCCAGCAGCGACCGGACTAGCGGTTTCAATGAGCAGTTCTTC. Complete variable domain (other parts from reference TRBV9 and TRBJ2-1): DSGVTQTPKHLITATGQRVTLRCSPRSGDLSVYWYQQSLDQGLQFLIQYYNGEERAKGNILERFSAQQFPDLHSELNLSSLELGDSALYFCASSDRTSGFNEQFFGPGTRLTVL.

V and J are TRBV7-9 and TRBJ2-2, with D uncertain. Germline V gives CDR1 SEHNR, CDR2 FQNEAQ (reference sequence). V lost 1 base and J lost 7, with 7 bases in between. The CDR3 runs to 13 residues. CDR3 bases: TGTGCCAGCAGCTTAGAGATTTACGGGGAGCTGTTTTTT. It encodes CASSLEIYGELFF.